This T cell receptor (beta chain) was observed in a study of radiotherapy plus CTLA-4 blockade in lung cancer. Study-level background: Disease control was present in roughly 29% of patients, and objective responses in roughly 17%.

The assay was immunoSEQ multiplex PCR, and TCRdb's table has in-frame clones only and misses some. The sample records under 3,000 clones, 70% to 80% being singletons. Chemo-refractory metastatic non-small-cell lung cancer patients were treated with focal radiation plus CTLA-4 blockade with ipilimumab. The CDR3 length is 13 residues. Germline CDR1 and CDR2: SGHNT and YYREEE (reference sequence). V lost 4 bases to trimming and J lost 7 bases; unmatched junction nucleotides: 3. This TCR came from a human donor with non-small cell lung cancer that progressed on radiotherapy plus ipilimumab. The genes are TRBV5-4 and TRBJ2-2; the match to TRBD1 covers 8 bases. The sequenced sample was tumor tissue, obtained from a patient treated with radiotherapy plus ipilimumab. The CDR3: CASSDRGGGELFF. The CDR3 nucleotides are TGTGCCAGCAGCGACAGGGGTGGCGGGGAGCTGTTTTTT.